The 21 T cell receptor beta chains in this list originate from one sample, sequenced in a study of T cell repertoires in cytomegalovirus infection. TCRdb re-derived calls from the reads in MiXCR, one entry per CDR3 protein. The data show 200,000 to 300,000 distinct CDR3 sequences, about 12% seen once. Source material: PBMCs. These receptors were collected from a human donor in good health (CMV status not recorded). Some clones in this sample may be carry-over from other donors' samples.

This clonotype was seen a few times. This rearrangement joins TRBV5-1 to TRBJ2-7, with D possibly matching TRBD2 (5 bases). Trimming took 0 bases from V and 0 from J, leaving 7 bases between them. This CDR3 has 14 amino acids. Germline CDR1 is SGHRS and CDR2 is YFSETQ. CDR3 nucleotides: TGCGCCAGCAGCTTGGACGGGGACTCCTACGAGCAGTACTTC. Translating it yields CASSLDGDSYEQYF. Together with reference TRBV5-1 and TRBJ2-7, the CDR3 gives the full variable domain: KAGVTQTPRYLIKTRGQQVTLSCSPISGHRSVSWYQQTPGQGLQFLFEYFSETQRNKGNFPGRFSGRQFSNSRSEMNVSTLELGDSALYLCASSLDGDSYEQYFGPGTRLTVT.

The chain links TRBV6-2 or TRBV6-3 to TRBJ2-7, with D perhaps being TRBD1 or TRBD2 (5 bases each). This CDR3 is built from 12 residues. Germline loops: CDR1 MNHEY, CDR2 SVGEGT. V was pared by 8 bases and J by 4 bases, with 12 bases between. The CDR3 coding sequence is TGTGCCAGCGGGGACGAGGAGTACGAGCAGTACTTC. It encodes CASGDEEYEQYF.

The V and J genes are TRBV30 and TRBJ2-2; D is unresolved. Germline-derived CDR1 and CDR2 are GTSNPN and SVGIG (reference sequence). The CDR3 extends over 12 amino acids. Trimming removed 3 bases from V and 6 bases from J, with 8 bases in between. CDR3: CAWRVGPGELFF. The CDR3 DNA is TGTGCCTGGAGAGTGGGCCCCGGGGAGCTGTTTTTT.

This clonotype was seen ten or more times. V gene TRBV20-1 combines with J gene TRBJ1-1, with a possible D match to TRBD1 (6 bases). V was clipped by 5 bases and J by 5 bases, with 15 bases between them. The germline CDR1 and CDR2 sequences are DFQATT and SNEGSKA (reference sequence). The CDR3 runs to 13 residues. CDR3 protein: CSAWRGGGTEAFF. CDR3 sequence (DNA): TGCAGTGCTTGGAGGGGGGGAGGGACTGAAGCTTTCTTT.

This clonotype appeared a few times. The V and J genes are TRBV15 and TRBJ1-1; unclear D gene. V was cut by 3 bases and J by 5 bases, with 10 bases left in between. The CDR3 covers 13 residues. CDR1 is LNHNV, CDR2 YYDKDF, per germline (reference sequence). Here the CDR3 reads CATSSLSGTEAFF. In nucleotides, the CDR3 is TGTGCCACCAGCAGTTTGAGTGGAACTGAAGCTTTCTTT.

This clonotype was seen many times. The rearrangement links TRBV4-2 to TRBJ1-4; tentatively, D is TRBD1 (5 bases). CDR3 length: 15 amino acids. The V gene's germline CDR1 is LGHNA and CDR2 YNFKEQ. V was clipped by 0 bases and J by 3 bases, with 8 bases between them. This CDR3 reads CASSQEVGANEKLFF. The CDR3 bases are TGTGCCAGCAGCCAAGAAGTAGGGGCTAATGAAAAACTGTTTTTT.

The chain joins TRBV20-1 to TRBJ1-1, with 8 bases that match TRBD1. This CDR3 region has 14 residues. V was pared by 5 bases and J by 5 bases, with 10 bases of the junction left unmatched. Germline loops: CDR1 DFQATT, CDR2 SNEGSKA (reference sequence). CDR3 nucleotides: TGCAGTGCTGACTCAGGGGGCGCGAGAACTGAAGCTTTCTTT. Its translation is CSADSGGARTEAFF.

In the case of this clonotype: A much larger clonotype is one base distant, so this may be a read error. V and J are TRBV5-4 and TRBJ2-1; D call uncertain. Germline CDR1 and CDR2: SGHNT and YYREEE (reference sequence). The CDR3 is 15 amino acids. Trimming removed 1 base from V and 8 bases from J, with 16 bases in between. The CDR3 DNA reads as TGTGCCAGCAGCTTGAAAAAAGGGTTTAAGGATGAGCAGTTCTTC. As protein: CASSLKKGFKDEQFF.

The CDR3 nucleotides are TGCAGCGTTGCTGGGGACAGGGGAGTTAGCGTGAGCTCCTACAATGAGCAGTTCTTC. Protein sequence: CSVAGDRGVSVSSYNEQFF. This sequence joins TRBV29-1 and TRBJ2-1; 10 bases line up with TRBD1. The CDR3 loop spans 19 amino acids. Germline V gene data show CDR1 as SQVTM and CDR2 as ANQGSEA. V trimming: 4 bases; J trimming: 0 bases; junction bases outside the gene matches: 15.

The gene calls are TRBV28 and TRBJ1-1; D is unresolved. The CDR3 has 15 amino acids. CDR1 and CDR2 from the germline V gene are MDHEN and SYDVKM. Trimming took 4 bases from V and 1 from J, leaving 13 bases between them. CDR3 residues: CASSSLQGPNTEAFF. The CDR3 DNA sequence: TGTGCCAGCAGTTCCCTACAAGGACCGAACACTGAAGCTTTCTTT.

This clonotype was detected only a few times. This chain joins TRBV5-1 and TRBJ1-1, with D maybe TRBD1 (5 bases). The CDR3 is 14 amino acids. Germline CDR1 reads SGHRS; CDR2 reads YFSETQ. V lost 0 bases, J lost 1 base, and 7 bases lay in between. The DNA for the CDR3 is TGCGCCAGCAGCTTGGACGGGGCGAACACTGAAGCTTTCTTT. Translating gives CASSLDGANTEAFF.

This clonotype came up many times. The V gene is TRBV7-2, the J gene TRBJ1-2; D unresolved. The CDR3 runs to 14 residues. The V end was cut by 5 bases, the J end by 4 bases, with 14 bases between. Germline loops: CDR1 SGHTA, CDR2 FQGNSA. The CDR3 loop reads CASSPEWAGYGYTF. CDR3 sequence (DNA): TGTGCCAGCAGCCCCGAATGGGCGGGCTATGGCTACACCTTC.

This clonotype was counted ten times or more. CDR3 amino acids: CASSRTSGSSVEQFF. The CDR3 bases are TGTGCCAGCAGCAGGACTAGCGGGAGTTCGGTTGAGCAGTTCTTC. The V call is TRBV6-6, the J call TRBJ2-1; the match to TRBD2 covers 13 bases. Germline V CDR1 and CDR2: MNHNY, SVGAGI (reference sequence). The CDR3 loop spans 15 amino acids. Trimming took 6 bases from V and 9 from J; bases not matched to a gene: 8.

This clonotype was seen more than once but under ten times. The chain employs TRBV9 and TRBJ1-1; no firm D call. CDR3 length: 17 residues. V lost 3 bases and J lost 1, with 19 bases in between. CDR1 is SGDLS, CDR2 YYNGEE, per germline. CDR3 residues: CASSAAGGWPPNTEAFF. CDR3 DNA: TGTGCCAGCAGCGCCGCAGGAGGGTGGCCCCCGAACACTGAAGCTTTCTTT.

This clonotype was picked up many times. The V call is TRBV7-8, the J call TRBJ1-6, with D possibly being TRBD1 (6 bases). Trimming pared 5 bases from V and 7 bases from J, leaving 12 bases between. The CDR3 extends over 14 amino acids. Per germline, CDR1 SGHVS and CDR2 FQNEAQ. CDR3 DNA: TGTGCCAGCAGCAACGACAGGCGCAATTCACCCCTCCACTTT. It codes for CASSNDRRNSPLHF.

V and J are TRBV29-1 and TRBJ2-5; 8 bases are shared with TRBD1. Losses at the gene ends were 3 bases for V and 5 bases for J; bases not matched to a gene: 5. This CDR3 is built from 13 residues. Germline V gene sequence: CDR1 SQVTM, CDR2 ANQGSEA. The chain's CDR3 is CSVEAPGGETQYF. In DNA form, the CDR3 reads TGCAGCGTTGAGGCCCCAGGGGGCGAGACCCAGTACTTC.

This clonotype showed up many times. The CDR3 region has the DNA TGTGCCAGCAGTTACGCCGACAGCTCCTATGGCTACACCTTC. Translating it yields CASSYADSSYGYTF. The J gene is TRBJ1-2, the V gene TRBV6-6, with D tentatively TRBD1 (5 bases). The CDR3 consists of 14 residues. Germline lookup yields CDR1 MNHNY and CDR2 SVGAGI (reference sequence). Trimming left V 2 bases short and J 4 bases short, with 11 bases between.

This clonotype came up a few times. The chain links TRBV25-1 to TRBJ1-2; tentative D call: TRBD1 (6 bases). Germline-derived CDR1 and CDR2 are MGHDK and SYGVNS. V lost 1 base and J lost 12, with 12 bases in between. CDR3 length: 12 amino acids. CDR3 nucleotide sequence: TGTGCCAGCAGTGAATTTGAGGGGGAGGACACCTTC. It encodes CASSEFEGEDTF.

This clonotype was counted many times. This sequence joins TRBV19 and TRBJ1-5; no reliable D call. This CDR3 contains 16 residues. The ends were cut back, 3 bases at V and 2 bases at J, with 14 bases in the middle. The germline gives CDR1 LNHDA, CDR2 SQIVND (reference sequence). The CDR3 DNA reads TGTGCCAGTAGTATTCATCCACAATCGGGCAATCAGCCCCAGCATTTT. Protein sequence: CASSIHPQSGNQPQHF.

The rearrangement links TRBV28 to TRBJ1-6; the match to TRBD1 covers 7 bases. Losses at the gene ends were 4 bases for V and 5 bases for J; bases not matched to a gene: 5. Looked up from germline, CDR1 is MDHEN and CDR2 is SYDVKM. The CDR3 sequence is 15 residues long. CDR3 nucleotides: TGTGCCAGCAGTTGGGACAGCCCTAATAATTCACCCCTCCACTTT. This gives the protein CASSWDSPNNSPLHF.

This clonotype occurred a few times. In nucleotides, the CDR3 is TGTGCCAGCAGTGAAGACAGGGGCTATAATTCACCCCTCCACTTT. Its translation: CASSEDRGYNSPLHF. The chain employs TRBV25-1 and TRBJ1-6, with 8 bases fitting TRBD1. CDR3 length: 15 residues. The J segment lost 3 bases and the V segment lost 2 bases, leaving 0 bases of the junction unmatched. The germline V gene has CDR1 MGHDK and CDR2 SYGVNS.